Reported below is one T cell receptor beta chain. There is no known antigen for this receptor. This record comes from a study of CXCR3-negative and CXCR3-positive naive CD8 T cells (dated by TCRdb to between 2017 and 2020). For the wider study: In total, roughly 150 million TRB reads were obtained, or roughly 1.5 +/- 0.3 million reads per library. TRBV-TRBJ cluster analysis included naive subsets from roughly 5 donors and memory cells from 3 donors. Data from under 12 donors, pooled across two independent experiments, went into the diversity and physicochemical repertoire analyses.

Reading from cysteine to phenylalanine, the CDR3 counts 13 amino acids. No DNA accompanies this entry. Taken from the germline V gene (reference sequence), the CDR1 and CDR2 loops are SGHKS and YYEKEE. Sequencer: NextSeq 550. The Human TCR Profiling Kit (MiLaboratory) was used to make UMI-labeled 5' RACE TRB cDNA libraries. cDNA synthesis used the entire amount of extracted RNA, and PCR amplification then used the entire amount of cDNA produced. Libraries were prepared in parallel with an identical number of PCR cycles. As for the authors' bioinformatics: MIGEC and MiXCR extracted about 48,000 +/- 9,800 unique UMI-labeled TRB cDNA molecules per library, requiring at least two reads per UMI. On average, each library contained 40,000 +/- 10,000 functional in-frame TRB CDR3 nucleotide clonotypes without stop codons. After each sample was downsampled to 5000 UMI-labeled TRB molecules, VDJtools was used to calculate diversity metrics such as normalized Shannon-Wiener and Chao1. VDJtools was used to calculate clonotype-size-weighted physicochemical properties of the central five CDR3 residues, namely interaction energy, strength, volume and Kidera factor 4. The reads were reprocessed in TCRdb, with one entry per CDR3 protein sequence and no accompanying DNA. TCRdb's processing, not the study's, gives the V and J calls here. The sample table includes approximately 83,000 distinct CDR3 sequences. The biggest ten clones account for approximately 1.4% of the sample.

For every CD8+ T cell subset, approximately 300,000 cells were flow-sorted straight into RLT lysis buffer, and each subset was sorted in triplicate. Naive CD8+ T cells were defined stringently as CD45RO-CCR7+CD27+CD95- to exclude memory contaminants. Using standard density gradient centrifugation, peripheral blood mononuclear cells were isolated from buffy coats. A FACSAria III was used to flow-sort naive CD8+ T cells into CXCR3-negative and CXCR3-positive populations. Total RNA was extracted from sorted cells using an RNeasy Mini Kit. The study at large found these results: Freshly isolated PBMCs were used for most assays because CXCR3 expression partially decreased after cryopreservation. Compared with CXCR3-negative naive cells, CXCR3-positive naive cells had TRB CDR3s with higher hydrophobicity (lower Kidera factor 4), lower energy, and higher strength and volume indices. Similar TRBV-TRBJ usage was shown by naive CXCR3-negative and CXCR3-positive cells from the same donor, whereas distinct patterns were shown by memory cells. Repertoire diversity was comparably high in both naive subsets but much lower in memory CD8+ T cells. Because surface CD5, which is linked to self-reactivity in mice, was comparable between the naive subsets, TCR interaction strength was also inferred from TRB CDR3 physicochemical properties.

This chain is built from TRBV5-5 and TRBJ2-5; with no DNA, the TCRdb D assignment of TRBD1 cannot be verified. The clonotype comes from a human donor in good health. Some clones in this sample may be carry-over from other donors' samples. The sequenced material came from naive CXCR3- CD8+ T cells from blood. The meaning of the sample's cell subset or site label: CD45RO-CCR7+CD27+CD95- naive CD8+ T cells lacking CXCR3 (TNR3-). This receptor carries the CDR3 CASSLDRGETQYF.